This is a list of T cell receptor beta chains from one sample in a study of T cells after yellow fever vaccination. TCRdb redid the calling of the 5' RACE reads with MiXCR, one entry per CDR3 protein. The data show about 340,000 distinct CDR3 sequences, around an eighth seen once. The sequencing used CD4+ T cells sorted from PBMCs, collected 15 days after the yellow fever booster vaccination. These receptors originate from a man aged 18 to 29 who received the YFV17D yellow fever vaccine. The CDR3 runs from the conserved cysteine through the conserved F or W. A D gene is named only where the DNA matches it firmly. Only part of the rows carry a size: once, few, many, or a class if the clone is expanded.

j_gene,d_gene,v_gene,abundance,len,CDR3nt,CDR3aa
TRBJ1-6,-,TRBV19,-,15,TGTGCCAGTACCGTGGAGGTCACACGGTTTTCACCCCTCCACTTT,CASTVEVTRFSPLHF
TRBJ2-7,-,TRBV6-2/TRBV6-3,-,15,TGTGCCAGCAGATGGCGGGGTTTCTTCCCCTACGAGCAGTACTTC,CASRWRGFFPYEQYF
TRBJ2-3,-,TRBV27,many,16,TGTGCCAGCAGTTTCTCCACAACCTATCGAACAGATACGCAGTATTTT,CASSFSTTYRTDTQYF
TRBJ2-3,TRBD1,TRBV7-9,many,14,TGTGCCAGCAGCTTGAGACAGGGGGCAGATACGCAGTATTTT,CASSLRQGADTQYF
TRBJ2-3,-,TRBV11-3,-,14,TGTGCCAGCAGCTCAGGACTACTCACAGATACGCAGTATTTT,CASSSGLLTDTQYF
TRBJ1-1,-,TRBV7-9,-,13,TGTGCCAGCAGCTCCCTGATGAACACTGAAGCTTTCTTT,CASSSLMNTEAFF
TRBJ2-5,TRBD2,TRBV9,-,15,TGTGCCAGCAGCGTGAGCGGGGGTGGCGGGGAGACCCAGTACTTC,CASSVSGGGGETQYF
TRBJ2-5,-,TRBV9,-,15,TGTGCCAGCAGCGGGGTAGCGCCGGATGGGGAGACCCAGTACTTC,CASSGVAPDGETQYF
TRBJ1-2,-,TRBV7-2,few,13,TGTGCCAGCAGCTTAGGCCGGTTGGATGGCTACACCTTC,CASSLGRLDGYTF
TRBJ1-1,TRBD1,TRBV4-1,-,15,TGCGCCAGCAGCCAAGCAGGACAGGGGTACACTGAAGCTTTCTTT,CASSQAGQGYTEAFF
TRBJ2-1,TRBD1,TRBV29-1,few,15,TGCAGCGTTGCCCAGGGGGCTGCCTCCTACAATGAGCAGTTCTTC,CSVAQGAASYNEQFF
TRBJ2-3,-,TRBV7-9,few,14,TGTGCCAGCAGCCCTCGGGCCTCGGTGGATACGCAGTATTTT,CASSPRASVDTQYF
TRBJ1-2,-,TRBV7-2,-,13,TGTGCCAGCAGCTTCGACGGGAACTATGGCTACACCTTC,CASSFDGNYGYTF
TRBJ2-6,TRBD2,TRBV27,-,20,TGTGCCAGCAGTCCTTTCGGCGTAGCGGGGGGGAGCTCTGGGGCCAACGTCCTGACTTTC,CASSPFGVAGGSSGANVLTF
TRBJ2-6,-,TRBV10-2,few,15,TGCGCCAGCAGTGAGGCTGGTTCTGGGGCCAACGTCCTGACTTTC,CASSEAGSGANVLTF
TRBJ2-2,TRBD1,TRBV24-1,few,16,TGTGCCACCAGTGATCGGGACAGGGATTGGACCGGGGAGCTGTTTTTT,CATSDRDRDWTGELFF
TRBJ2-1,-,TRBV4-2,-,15,TGTGCCAGCAGCCCCCGTAGCTGGGTTGTGAATGAGCAGTTCTTC,CASSPRSWVVNEQFF
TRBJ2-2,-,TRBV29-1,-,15,TGCAGCGTTGAAGGAACAGCTATTAACACCGGGGAGCTGTTTTTT,CSVEGTAINTGELFF
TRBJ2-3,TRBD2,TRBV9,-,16,TGTGCCAGCAGCCCAATAGCGGGGTCTAGCACAGATACGCAGTATTTT,CASSPIAGSSTDTQYF
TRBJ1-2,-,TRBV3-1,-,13,TGTGCCAGCAGCCGTGACGTCTTCTATGGCTACACCTTC,CASSRDVFYGYTF
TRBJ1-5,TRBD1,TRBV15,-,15,TGTGCCACCAGCAGAGAACAGGGGGAAAATCAGCCCCAGCATTTT,CATSREQGENQPQHF